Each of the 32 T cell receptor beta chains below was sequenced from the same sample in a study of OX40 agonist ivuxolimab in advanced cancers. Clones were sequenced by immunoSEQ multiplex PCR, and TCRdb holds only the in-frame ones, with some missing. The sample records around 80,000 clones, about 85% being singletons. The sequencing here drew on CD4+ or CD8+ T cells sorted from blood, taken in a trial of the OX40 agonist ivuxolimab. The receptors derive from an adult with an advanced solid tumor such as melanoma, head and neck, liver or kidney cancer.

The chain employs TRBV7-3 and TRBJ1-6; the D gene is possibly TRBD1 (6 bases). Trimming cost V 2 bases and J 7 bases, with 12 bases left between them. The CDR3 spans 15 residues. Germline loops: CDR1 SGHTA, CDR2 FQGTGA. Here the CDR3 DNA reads TGTGCCAGCAGCTTAGAGGGGGAGAAAAATTCACCCCTCCACTTT. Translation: CASSLEGEKNSPLHF.

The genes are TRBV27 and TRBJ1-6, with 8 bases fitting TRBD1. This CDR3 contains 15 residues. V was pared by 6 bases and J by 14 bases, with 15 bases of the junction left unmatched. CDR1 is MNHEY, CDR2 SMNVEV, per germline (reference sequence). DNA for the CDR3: TGTGCCAGCAGGCGCCCCGGGACAGGTGCCTATTCCCTCCACTTT. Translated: CASRRPGTGAYSLHF.

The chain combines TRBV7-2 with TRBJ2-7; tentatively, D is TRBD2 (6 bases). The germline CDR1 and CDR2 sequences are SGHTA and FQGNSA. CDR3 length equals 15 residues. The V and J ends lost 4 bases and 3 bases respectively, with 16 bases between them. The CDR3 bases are TGTGCCAGCAGCTACTTCCCGGGGGACGACTACGAGCAGTACTTC. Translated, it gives CASSYFPGDDYEQYF.

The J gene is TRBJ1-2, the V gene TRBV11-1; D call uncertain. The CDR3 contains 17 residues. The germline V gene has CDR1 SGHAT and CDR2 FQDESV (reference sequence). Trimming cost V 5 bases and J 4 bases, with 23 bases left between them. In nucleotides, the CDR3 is TGTGCCAGCAGCCCACTCGTGAACCGCTTCGGCAGCTATGGCTACACCTTC. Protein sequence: CASSPLVNRFGSYGYTF.

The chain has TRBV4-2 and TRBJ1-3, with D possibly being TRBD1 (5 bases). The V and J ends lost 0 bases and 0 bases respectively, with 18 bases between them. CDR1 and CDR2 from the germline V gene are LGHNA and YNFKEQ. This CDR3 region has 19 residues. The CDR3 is CASSQEDYRDWSSGNTIYF. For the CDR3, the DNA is TGTGCCAGCAGCCAAGAGGACTATCGGGACTGGAGCTCTGGAAACACCATATATTTT.

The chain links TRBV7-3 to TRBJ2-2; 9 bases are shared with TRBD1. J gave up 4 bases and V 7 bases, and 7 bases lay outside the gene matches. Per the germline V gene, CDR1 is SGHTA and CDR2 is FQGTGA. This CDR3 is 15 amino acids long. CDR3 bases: TGTGCCAGCACCTTGGGACAGGGTTCCACCGGGGAGCTGTTTTTT. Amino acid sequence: CASTLGQGSTGELFF.

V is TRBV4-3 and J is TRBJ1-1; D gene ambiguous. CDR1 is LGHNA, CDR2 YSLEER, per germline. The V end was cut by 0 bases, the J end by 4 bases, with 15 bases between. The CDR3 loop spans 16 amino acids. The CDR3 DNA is TGCGCCAGCAGCCAAGATTCCGGGTTTCGGGGCACTGAAGCTTTCTTT. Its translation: CASSQDSGFRGTEAFF.

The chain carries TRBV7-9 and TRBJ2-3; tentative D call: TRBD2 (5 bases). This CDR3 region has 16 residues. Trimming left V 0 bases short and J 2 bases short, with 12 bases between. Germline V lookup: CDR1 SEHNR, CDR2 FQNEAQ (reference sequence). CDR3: CASSLAGRGNTDTQYF. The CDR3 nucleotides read TGTGCCAGCAGCTTAGCTGGAAGAGGGAACACAGATACGCAGTATTTT.

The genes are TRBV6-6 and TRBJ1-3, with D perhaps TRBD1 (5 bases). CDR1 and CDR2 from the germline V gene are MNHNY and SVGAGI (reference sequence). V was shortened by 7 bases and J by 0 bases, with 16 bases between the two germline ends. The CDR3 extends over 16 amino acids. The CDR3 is CASKGRGQFSGNTIYF. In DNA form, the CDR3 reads TGTGCCAGCAAGGGGAGGGGCCAATTCTCTGGAAACACCATATATTTT.

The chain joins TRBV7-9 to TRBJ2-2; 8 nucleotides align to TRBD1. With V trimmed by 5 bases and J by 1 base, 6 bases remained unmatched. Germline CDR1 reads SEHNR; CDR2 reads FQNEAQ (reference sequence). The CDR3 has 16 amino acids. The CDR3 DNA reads TGTGCCAGCAGCAGGACCGGGACAGGGAACACCGGGGAGCTGTTTTTT. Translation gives CASSRTGTGNTGELFF.

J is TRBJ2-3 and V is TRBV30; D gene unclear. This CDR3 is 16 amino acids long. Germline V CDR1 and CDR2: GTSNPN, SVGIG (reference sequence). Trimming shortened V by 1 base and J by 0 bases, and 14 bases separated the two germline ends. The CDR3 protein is CAWSGRFRVSTDTQYF. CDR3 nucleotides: TGTGCCTGGAGTGGAAGGTTTCGGGTTAGCACAGATACGCAGTATTTT. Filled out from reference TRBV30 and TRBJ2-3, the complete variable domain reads SQTIHQWPATLVQPVGSPLSLECTVEGTSNPNLYWYRQAAGRGLQLLFYSVGIGQISSEVPQNLSASRPQDRQFILSSKKLLLSDSGFYLCAWSGRFRVSTDTQYFGPGTRLTVL.

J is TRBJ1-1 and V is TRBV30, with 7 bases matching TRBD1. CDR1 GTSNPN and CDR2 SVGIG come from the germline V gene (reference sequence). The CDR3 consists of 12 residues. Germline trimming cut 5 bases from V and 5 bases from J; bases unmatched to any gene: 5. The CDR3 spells CAWAGGGTEAFF. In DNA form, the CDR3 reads TGTGCCTGGGCAGGGGGGGGGACTGAAGCTTTCTTT.

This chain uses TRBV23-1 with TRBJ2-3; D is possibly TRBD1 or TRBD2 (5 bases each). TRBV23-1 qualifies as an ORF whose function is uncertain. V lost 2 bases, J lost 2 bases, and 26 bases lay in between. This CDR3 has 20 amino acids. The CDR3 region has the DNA TGCGCCAGCAGTCAACCCGCGGGCAGGGCCCCTGGACCACACACAGATACGCAGTATTTT. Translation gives CASSQPAGRAPGPHTDTQYF.

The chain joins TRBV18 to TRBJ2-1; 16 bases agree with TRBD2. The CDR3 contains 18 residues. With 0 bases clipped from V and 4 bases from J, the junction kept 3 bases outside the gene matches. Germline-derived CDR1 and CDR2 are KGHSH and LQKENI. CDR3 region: CASSPPGLAGGGYNEQFF. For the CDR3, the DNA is TGTGCCAGCTCACCACCGGGACTAGCGGGAGGGGGTTACAATGAGCAGTTCTTC.

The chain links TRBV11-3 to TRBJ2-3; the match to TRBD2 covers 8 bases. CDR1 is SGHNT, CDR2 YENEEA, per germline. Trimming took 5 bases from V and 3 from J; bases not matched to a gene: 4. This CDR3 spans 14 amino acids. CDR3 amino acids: CASSGGTRTDTQYF. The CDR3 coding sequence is TGTGCCAGCAGCGGGGGGACTAGGACAGATACGCAGTATTTT. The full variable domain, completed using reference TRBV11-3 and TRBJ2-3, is EAGVVQSPRYKIIEKKQPVAFWCNPISGHNTLYWYLQNLGQGPELLIRYENEEAVDDSQLPKDRFSAERLKGVDSTLKIQPAELGDSAVYLCASSGGTRTDTQYFGPGTRLTVL.

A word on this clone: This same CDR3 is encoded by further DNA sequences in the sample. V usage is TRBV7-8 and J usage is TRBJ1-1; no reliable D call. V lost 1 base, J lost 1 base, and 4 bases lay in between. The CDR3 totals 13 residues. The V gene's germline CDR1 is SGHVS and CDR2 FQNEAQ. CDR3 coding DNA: TGTGCCAGCAGCTTAGTAGGGAACACTGAAGCTTTCTTT. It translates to CASSLVGNTEAFF.

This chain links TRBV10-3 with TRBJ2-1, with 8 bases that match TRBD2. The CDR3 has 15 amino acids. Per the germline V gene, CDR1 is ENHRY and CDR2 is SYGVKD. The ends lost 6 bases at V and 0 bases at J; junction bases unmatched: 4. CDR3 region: CAISSGGSSYNEQFF. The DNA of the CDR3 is TGTGCCATCAGCAGCGGGGGCAGCTCCTACAATGAGCAGTTCTTC.

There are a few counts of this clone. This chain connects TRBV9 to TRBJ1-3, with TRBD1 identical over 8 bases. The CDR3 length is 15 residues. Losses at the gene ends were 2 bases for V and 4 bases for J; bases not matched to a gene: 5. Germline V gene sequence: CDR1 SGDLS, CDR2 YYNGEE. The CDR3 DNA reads TGTGCCAGCAGCGTGGGACAGGTGGTAGGAAACACCATATATTTT. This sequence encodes CASSVGQVVGNTIYF. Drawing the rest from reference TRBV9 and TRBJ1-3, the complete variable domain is DSGVTQTPKHLITATGQRVTLRCSPRSGDLSVYWYQQSLDQGLQFLIQYYNGEERAKGNILERFSAQQFPDLHSELNLSSLELGDSALYFCASSVGQVVGNTIYFGEGSWLTVV.

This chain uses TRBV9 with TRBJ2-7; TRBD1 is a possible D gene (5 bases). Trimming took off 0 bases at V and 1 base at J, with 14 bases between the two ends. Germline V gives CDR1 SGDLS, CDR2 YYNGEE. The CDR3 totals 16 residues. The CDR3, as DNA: TGTGCCAGCAGCGTAGGGGCAGGGCATAGATCCTACGAGCAGTACTTC. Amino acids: CASSVGAGHRSYEQYF.

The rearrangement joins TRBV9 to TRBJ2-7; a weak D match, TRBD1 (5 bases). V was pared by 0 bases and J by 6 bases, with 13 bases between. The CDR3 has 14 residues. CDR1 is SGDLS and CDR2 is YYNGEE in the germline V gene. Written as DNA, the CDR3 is TGTGCCAGCAGCGTAGATCCAGGGTATGGCGAGCAGTACTTC. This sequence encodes CASSVDPGYGEQYF.

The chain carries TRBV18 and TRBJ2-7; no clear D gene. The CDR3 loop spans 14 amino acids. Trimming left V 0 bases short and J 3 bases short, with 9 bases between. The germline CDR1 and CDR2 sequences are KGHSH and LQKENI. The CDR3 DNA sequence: TGTGCCAGCTCACCACCCGAACCGATCTACGAGCAGTACTTC. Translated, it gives CASSPPEPIYEQYF.

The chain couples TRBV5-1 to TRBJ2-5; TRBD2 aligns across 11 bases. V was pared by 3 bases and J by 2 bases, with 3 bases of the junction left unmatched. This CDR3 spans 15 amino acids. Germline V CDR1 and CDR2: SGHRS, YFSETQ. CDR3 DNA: TGCGCCAGCAGCTATAGCGGGGGGGAACAAGAGACCCAGTACTTC. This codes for CASSYSGGEQETQYF.

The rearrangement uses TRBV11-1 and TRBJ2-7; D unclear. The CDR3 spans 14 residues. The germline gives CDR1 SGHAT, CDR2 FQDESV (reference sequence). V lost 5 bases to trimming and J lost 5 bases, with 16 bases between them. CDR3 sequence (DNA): TGTGCCAGCAGCAAAACCCTCGGCAGAAACGAGCAGTACTTC. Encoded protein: CASSKTLGRNEQYF. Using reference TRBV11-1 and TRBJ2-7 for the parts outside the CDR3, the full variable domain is EAEVAQSPRYKITEKSQAVAFWCDPISGHATLYWYRQILGQGPELLVQFQDESVVDDSQLPKDRFSAERLKGVDSTLKIQPAELGDSAMYLCASSKTLGRNEQYFGPGTRLTVT.

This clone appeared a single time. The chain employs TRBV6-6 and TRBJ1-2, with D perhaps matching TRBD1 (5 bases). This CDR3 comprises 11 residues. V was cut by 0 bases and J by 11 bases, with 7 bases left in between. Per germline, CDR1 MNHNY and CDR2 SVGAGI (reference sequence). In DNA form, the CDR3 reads TGTGCCAGCAGTTACTCGGACAATTACACCTTC. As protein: CASSYSDNYTF.

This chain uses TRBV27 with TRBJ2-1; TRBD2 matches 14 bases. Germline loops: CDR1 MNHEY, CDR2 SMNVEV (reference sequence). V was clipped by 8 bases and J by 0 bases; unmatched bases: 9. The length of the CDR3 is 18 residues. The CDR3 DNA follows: TGTGCCAGCGGCAGGACTAGCGGGAGGAGGAGCTCCTACAATGAGCAGTTCTTC. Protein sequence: CASGRTSGRRSSYNEQFF.

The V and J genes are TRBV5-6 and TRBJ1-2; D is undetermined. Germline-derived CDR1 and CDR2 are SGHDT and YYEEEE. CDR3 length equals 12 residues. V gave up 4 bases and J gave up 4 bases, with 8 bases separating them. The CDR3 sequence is CASSLPGYGYTF. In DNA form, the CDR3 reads TGTGCCAGCAGCCTGCCGGGCTATGGCTACACCTTC.

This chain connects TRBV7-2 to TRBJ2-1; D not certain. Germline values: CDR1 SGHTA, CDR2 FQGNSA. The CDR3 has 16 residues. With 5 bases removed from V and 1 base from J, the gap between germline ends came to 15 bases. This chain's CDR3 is CASSPREYGSYNEQFF. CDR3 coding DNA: TGTGCCAGCAGCCCCCGTGAGTATGGGTCCTACAATGAGCAGTTCTTC.

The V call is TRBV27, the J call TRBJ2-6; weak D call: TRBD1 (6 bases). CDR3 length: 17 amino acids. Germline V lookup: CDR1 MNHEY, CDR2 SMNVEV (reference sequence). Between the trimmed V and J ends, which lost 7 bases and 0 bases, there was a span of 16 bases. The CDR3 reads CASTPTGKVSGANVLTF. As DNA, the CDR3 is TGTGCCAGCACCCCGACAGGAAAGGTCTCTGGGGCCAACGTCCTGACTTTC.

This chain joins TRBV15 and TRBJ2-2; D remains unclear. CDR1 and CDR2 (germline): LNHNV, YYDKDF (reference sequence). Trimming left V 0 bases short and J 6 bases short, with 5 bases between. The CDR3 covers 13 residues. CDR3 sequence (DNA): TGTGCCACCAGCAGAGATACCCCCGGGGAGCTGTTTTTT. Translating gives CATSRDTPGELFF.

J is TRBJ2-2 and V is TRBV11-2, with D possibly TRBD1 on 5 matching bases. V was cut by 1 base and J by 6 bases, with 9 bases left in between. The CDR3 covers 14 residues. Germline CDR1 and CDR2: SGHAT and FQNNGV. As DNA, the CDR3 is TGTGCCAGCAGCTTAGCCTTGACAGCCGGGGAGCTGTTTTTT. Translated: CASSLALTAGELFF.

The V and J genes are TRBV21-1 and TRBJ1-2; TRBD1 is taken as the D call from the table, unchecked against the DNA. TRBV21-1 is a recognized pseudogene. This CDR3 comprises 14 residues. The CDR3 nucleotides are TGTGCCAGCGGTGCCGACAGAAAGATCTATGGCTACACCTTC. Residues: CASGADRKIYGYTF.

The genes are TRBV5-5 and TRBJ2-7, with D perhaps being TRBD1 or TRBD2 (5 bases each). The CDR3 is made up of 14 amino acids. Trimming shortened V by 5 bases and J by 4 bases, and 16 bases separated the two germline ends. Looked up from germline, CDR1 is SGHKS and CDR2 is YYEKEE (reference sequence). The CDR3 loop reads CASRAGTGTYEQYF. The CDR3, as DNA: TGTGCCAGCAGGGCCGGGACGGGTACTTACGAGCAGTACTTC.